What follows are 7 T cell receptor beta chains derived from one specimen sequenced in a study of cytotoxic CD8 clonotypes in ibrutinib-treated CLL. Using immunoSEQ multiplex PCR, the repertoire was profiled, and TCRdb retains in-frame clones only, with some absent. The table has some 76,000 clones, less than 85% seen once. The sample here was PBMCs, taken after 24 months of ibrutinib treatment. These receptors all stem from a human donor with chronic lymphocytic leukemia.

This chain links TRBV4-2 with TRBJ2-3, with 13 nucleotides matching TRBD2. The CDR3 sequence is 16 residues long. V was clipped by 0 bases and J by 3 bases; unmatched bases: 0. Germline V gene lookup returns CDR1 LGHNA and CDR2 YNFKEQ. CDR3 amino acids: CASSQETSGRTDTQYF. CDR3 nucleotides: TGTGCCAGCAGCCAAGAGACTAGCGGGAGGACAGATACGCAGTATTTT.

The chain employs TRBV15 and TRBJ2-7, with a possible D match to TRBD1 (6 bases). The CDR3 consists of 14 residues. Trimming took 1 base from V and 3 from J, leaving 10 bases between them. Germline assignment: CDR1 LNHNV and CDR2 YYDKDF (reference sequence). CDR3 residues: CATSRGTANYEQYF. The CDR3 bases are TGTGCCACCAGCAGAGGGACAGCTAACTACGAGCAGTACTTC.

Only a few counts were recorded for this clone. This chain links TRBV21-1 with TRBJ2-7; the table calls TRBD2, which could not be checked here. TRBV21-1 is a pseudogene locus. The CDR3 is made up of 16 amino acids. The CDR3 here is CASSKRESGELGEQYF. CDR3 DNA sequence: TGTGCCAGCAGCAAAAGGGAGTCGGGGGAGTTGGGAGAGCAGTACTTC.

V is TRBV7-2 and J is TRBJ2-7; the D is unclear. Germline lookup yields CDR1 SGHTA and CDR2 FQGNSA. Trimming cost V 3 bases and J 0 bases, with 6 bases left between them. The CDR3 has 13 residues. CDR3: CASSFLGSYEQYF. Written as DNA, the CDR3 is TGTGCCAGCAGCTTTCTAGGCTCCTACGAGCAGTACTTC.

V gene TRBV30 combines with J gene TRBJ1-3, with D possibly matching TRBD1 (5 bases). Deletions cut 5 bases from V and 1 base from J, with 15 bases between. The CDR3 runs to 15 residues. Germline V lookup: CDR1 GTSNPN, CDR2 SVGIG (reference sequence). The CDR3 DNA reads TGTGCCTGGGCTATCCCTCGACAGTCTGGAAACACCATATATTTT. Translated: CAWAIPRQSGNTIYF. Combining the CDR3 with reference TRBV30 and TRBJ1-3 gives the whole variable domain SQTIHQWPATLVQPVGSPLSLECTVEGTSNPNLYWYRQAAGRGLQLLFYSVGIGQISSEVPQNLSASRPQDRQFILSSKKLLLSDSGFYLCAWAIPRQSGNTIYFGEGSWLTVV.

V gene TRBV6-1 combines with J gene TRBJ2-2; 7 bases are a match to TRBD1. Per the germline V gene, CDR1 is MNHNS and CDR2 is SASEGT. The V and J ends lost 4 bases and 6 bases, in that order; junction bases with no gene match: 5. CDR3 length: 14 amino acids. The CDR3 sequence is CASSGGQLAGELFF. The CDR3 DNA follows: TGTGCCAGCAGTGGGGGACAGTTAGCCGGGGAGCTGTTTTTT.

V gene TRBV5-1 combines with J gene TRBJ2-3; either TRBD1 or TRBD2 may fit D (5 bases each). The germline CDR1 and CDR2 sequences are SGHRS and YFSETQ. This CDR3 is built from 15 residues. With 4 bases removed from V and 2 bases from J, the gap between germline ends came to 14 bases. The CDR3 here is CASSTRGADTDTQYF. The CDR3 DNA is TGCGCCAGCAGCACGCGAGGGGCCGACACAGATACGCAGTATTTT.